The next 30 T cell receptor beta chains were all read from a single sample in a study of PD-L1 blockade in urothelial cancer. Generated by immunoSEQ multiplex PCR, the TCRdb table keeps only in-frame clones and is missing some. The top ten hold approximately 6% of the sample, which has about 80,000 clones, 87% seen once. The sample consisted of PBMCs, taken around atezolizumab (anti-PD-L1) treatment. The receptors stem from a woman between 65 and 79 years old with urothelial cancer.

The chain has TRBV4-2 and TRBJ1-2; 7 bases align to TRBD1. Germline CDR1 reads LGHNA; CDR2 reads YNFKEQ. The V gene end was trimmed by 0 bases and the J gene end by 7 bases; junction bases not matched to a gene: 8. The CDR3 is 15 residues long. CDR3 coding DNA: TGTGCCAGCAGCCAAGATCTAATGACAGGGCTTGGCTACACCTTC. Amino acids: CASSQDLMTGLGYTF.

V gene TRBV5-1 combines with J gene TRBJ1-5; 9 bases are shared with TRBD1. Germline lookup yields CDR1 SGHRS and CDR2 YFSETQ. Unmatched junction bases numbered 0, after V lost 3 bases and J lost 2 bases. The CDR3 length is 14 residues. Here the CDR3 reads CASSWTGGNQPQHF. Here the CDR3 DNA reads TGCGCCAGCAGCTGGACAGGGGGCAATCAGCCCCAGCATTTT. Complete variable domain (other parts from reference TRBV5-1 and TRBJ1-5): KAGVTQTPRYLIKTRGQQVTLSCSPISGHRSVSWYQQTPGQGLQFLFEYFSETQRNKGNFPGRFSGRQFSNSRSEMNVSTLELGDSALYLCASSWTGGNQPQHFGDGTRLSIL.

The genes are TRBV7-3 and TRBJ2-7; D may be TRBD1 (6 bases). The CDR3 has 16 residues. The germline V gene encodes CDR1 SGHTA and CDR2 FQGTGA. Deletions cut 2 bases from V and 1 base from J, with 15 bases between. Written as DNA, the CDR3 is TGTGCCAGCAGCTTAGGGACACGCCATAGGTCCTACGAGCAGTACTTC. The encoded protein is CASSLGTRHRSYEQYF.

The chain is built from TRBV4-2 and TRBJ2-4; 7 positions agree with TRBD2. The CDR3 is 14 residues long. The junction had 1 base not matched to a gene; V was cut back by 0 bases and J by 5 bases. Germline loops: CDR1 LGHNA, CDR2 YNFKEQ. The DNA for the CDR3 is TGTGCCAGCAGCCAAGATGCGGGAGAAAACATTCAGTACTTC. Its translation: CASSQDAGENIQYF.

This chain uses TRBV11-3 with TRBJ2-7; TRBD2 agrees at 8 bases. The germline CDR1 and CDR2 sequences are SGHNT and YENEEA. Trimming cost V 3 bases and J 5 bases; bases outside gene matches: 6. The CDR3 loop spans 14 amino acids. The CDR3 sequence: CASSFDGRAHEQYF. In DNA form, the CDR3 reads TGTGCCAGCAGCTTTGACGGGAGGGCCCACGAGCAGTACTTC. The full variable domain, its missing parts supplied by reference TRBV11-3 and TRBJ2-7, is EAGVVQSPRYKIIEKKQPVAFWCNPISGHNTLYWYLQNLGQGPELLIRYENEEAVDDSQLPKDRFSAERLKGVDSTLKIQPAELGDSAVYLCASSFDGRAHEQYFGPGTRLTVT.

This sequence joins TRBV6-1 and TRBJ2-7, with TRBD1 identical over 7 bases. The CDR3 is 15 residues long. CDR1 is MNHNS, CDR2 SASEGT, per germline. Trimming at V came to 6 bases and at J to 2 bases, leaving 10 bases not matched to a gene. The CDR3 DNA is TGTGCCAGCAGCCGATCGGGACAGATTACCTACGAGCAGTACTTC. It encodes CASSRSGQITYEQYF.

Only a few counts were recorded for this clone. The V and J genes are TRBV29-1 and TRBJ2-5; TRBD2 agrees at 13 bases. V lost 1 base and J lost 4; bases outside the gene matches: 0. Germline CDR1 reads SQVTM; CDR2 reads ANQGSEA. CDR3 length: 14 residues. The CDR3 region is CSVEGLAGGETQYF. DNA for the CDR3: TGCAGCGTTGAAGGACTAGCGGGAGGAGAGACCCAGTACTTC. The full variable domain, rest sourced from reference TRBV29-1 and TRBJ2-5, is SAVISQKPSRDICQRGTSLTIQCQVDSQVTMMFWYRQQPGQSLTLIATANQGSEATYESGFVIDKFPISRPNLTFSTLTVSNMSPEDSSIYLCSVEGLAGGETQYFGPGTRLLVL.

V gene TRBV6-1 combines with J gene TRBJ2-2; TRBD1 aligns across 11 bases. Germline CDR1 and CDR2: MNHNS and SASEGT. This CDR3 is built from 15 residues. Trimming cost V 6 bases and J 7 bases; bases outside gene matches: 7. CDR3 amino acids: CASRIGQGAHGELFF. CDR3 DNA: TGTGCCAGCAGGATTGGACAGGGGGCCCACGGGGAGCTGTTTTTT.

This clone was seen more than once but under ten times. The V call is TRBV7-9, the J call TRBJ1-1; possible D gene TRBD1, 5 bases. CDR1 and CDR2 (germline): SEHNR, FQNEAQ (reference sequence). The V end was cut by 1 base, the J end by 4 bases, with 13 bases between. This CDR3 has 15 amino acids. CDR3 DNA sequence: TGTGCCAGCAGCTTAGGTGGGACTTTGGGCACTGAAGCTTTCTTT. Amino acid sequence: CASSLGGTLGTEAFF.

The rearrangement links TRBV4-3 to TRBJ2-5; 9 bases align to TRBD2. CDR3 length: 17 residues. V lost 0 bases and J lost 5; bases outside the gene matches: 10. Germline CDR1 and CDR2: LGHNA and YSLEER. CDR3 sequence reads: CASSQDGRLAGFETQYF. The CDR3, as DNA: TGCGCCAGCAGCCAAGACGGCCGTCTAGCGGGGTTCGAGACCCAGTACTTC.

The chain links TRBV27 to TRBJ2-7, with 9 bases identical to TRBD2. Per germline, CDR1 MNHEY and CDR2 SMNVEV (reference sequence). V was clipped by 5 bases and J by 3 bases; unmatched bases: 8. CDR3 size: 15 residues. The CDR3 coding sequence is TGTGCCAGCAGTCACCGCGCGGGAGGGATCTACGAGCAGTACTTC. Its protein product is CASSHRAGGIYEQYF.

The chain employs TRBV28 and TRBJ2-7; TRBD2 might be the D (5 bases). From germline, CDR1 is MDHEN and CDR2 SYDVKM. V was pared by 7 bases and J by 2 bases, with 15 bases between. The CDR3 is 14 residues long. CDR3 nucleotides: TGTGCCAGCAAACTAGGGCACCGGCCCTACGAGCAGTACTTC. Amino acid sequence: CASKLGHRPYEQYF.

The chain combines TRBV14 with TRBJ2-7, with D tentatively TRBD2 (5 bases). Germline loops: CDR1 SGHDN, CDR2 FVKESK. V shed 5 bases and J shed 3 bases, with 23 bases lying between them. CDR3 size: 17 residues. The CDR3 bases are TGTGCCAGCAGCTCAAATACAACTGAGGGATACTTCTACGAGCAGTACTTC. Translating gives CASSSNTTEGYFYEQYF.

The chain joins TRBV5-1 to TRBJ1-2, with 7 positions matching TRBD1. The CDR3 is 15 residues long. Germline V lookup: CDR1 SGHRS, CDR2 YFSETQ. Germline trimming cut 2 bases from V and 4 bases from J; bases unmatched to any gene: 8. The CDR3 loop reads CASSFRTGLGYGYTF. CDR3 coding DNA: TGCGCCAGCAGCTTCCGGACAGGTCTGGGCTATGGCTACACCTTC.

The CDR3 loop reads CASSRQGFGDQPQHF. CDR3 coding DNA: TGTGCCAGCAGTCGACAGGGCTTCGGGGATCAGCCCCAGCATTTT. The gene calls are TRBV28 and TRBJ1-5, with TRBD1 matching 7 bases. This CDR3 comprises 15 residues. CDR1 is MDHEN, CDR2 SYDVKM, per germline. The trim removed 5 bases at V and 5 bases at J, leaving 9 bases unmatched.

The V call is TRBV5-4, the J call TRBJ2-5; 7 bases are shared with TRBD1. Unmatched junction bases numbered 1, after V lost 0 bases and J lost 2 bases. Per germline, CDR1 SGHNT and CDR2 YYREEE (reference sequence). This CDR3 contains 14 residues. This chain's CDR3 is CASSLVGQQETQYF. CDR3 nucleotides: TGTGCCAGCAGCTTGGTGGGACAGCAAGAGACCCAGTACTTC.

This clone is labeled as medium-sized (0.01 to 0.1%). This chain joins TRBV30 and TRBJ1-6; D is ambiguous. The CDR3 loop spans 15 amino acids. Germline V gives CDR1 GTSNPN, CDR2 SVGIG (reference sequence). V shed 4 bases and J shed 1 base, with 11 bases lying between them. The CDR3 region is CAWNEGRSYNSPLHF. In DNA, the CDR3 is TGTGCCTGGAATGAGGGAAGGTCCTATAATTCACCCCTCCACTTT.

This sequence joins TRBV28 and TRBJ1-4; TRBD1 might be the D (5 bases). The ends were cut back, 6 bases at V and 4 bases at J, with 12 bases in the middle. Per the germline V gene, CDR1 is MDHEN and CDR2 is SYDVKM. The CDR3 has 14 residues. The CDR3 region has the DNA TGTGCCAGCAGGTCAGGGTTCGGTAATGAAAAACTGTTTTTT. This translates into CASRSGFGNEKLFF.

This clone was seen many times. The chain has TRBV15 and TRBJ2-7; the D gene is possibly TRBD2 (9 bases). CDR3 length: 22 amino acids. Germline assignment: CDR1 LNHNV and CDR2 YYDKDF (reference sequence). Deletions cut 0 bases from V and 7 bases from J, with 37 bases between. The CDR3 DNA follows: TGTGCCACCAGCAGAGATCTCGTGGCGGCAGGGGGCGGCGGCGGGAGGGCTGCTGAGCAGTACTTC. This translates into CATSRDLVAAGGGGGRAAEQYF.

In DNA form, the CDR3 reads TGTGCCAGCAGCTCAGAGGGACAGGCGACGTTCTTC. Translated: CASSSEGQATFF. The rearrangement joins TRBV7-9 to TRBJ2-1; the match to TRBD1 covers 8 bases. Germline V lookup: CDR1 SEHNR, CDR2 FQNEAQ (reference sequence). The CDR3 length is 12 residues. The V and J ends lost 4 bases and 15 bases, in that order; junction bases with no gene match: 8.

The chain couples TRBV7-2 to TRBJ1-1; D call uncertain. Trimming removed 2 bases at V and 14 bases at J, with 12 bases between. CDR3 length: 11 amino acids. Germline values: CDR1 SGHTA, CDR2 FQGNSA. CDR3 region: CASSLQDISFF. The CDR3 DNA is TGTGCCAGCAGCTTACAGGATATATCCTTCTTT.

This chain connects TRBV11-1 to TRBJ2-2; weak D call: TRBD2 (5 bases). With 0 bases removed from V and 7 bases from J, the gap between germline ends came to 21 bases. Per germline, CDR1 SGHAT and CDR2 FQDESV (reference sequence). There are 18 residues in the CDR3. The CDR3 nucleotides read TGTGCCAGCAGCTTAGCCCATCGACCCCCCCTCGGAGGCGGGGAGCTGTTTTTT. Translated: CASSLAHRPPLGGGELFF.

This sequence joins TRBV5-1 and TRBJ2-2; 13 bases fit TRBD2. Germline CDR1 is SGHRS and CDR2 is YFSETQ. V gave up 3 bases and J gave up 5 bases; unmatched junction bases: 4. This CDR3 is 16 amino acids long. This CDR3 reads CASSSLAGGPTGELFF. CDR3 coding DNA: TGCGCCAGCAGCTCACTAGCGGGAGGGCCAACCGGGGAGCTGTTTTTT.

The rearrangement uses TRBV6-5 and TRBJ2-7, with TRBD1 identical over 9 bases. CDR3 length equals 15 residues. Looked up from germline, CDR1 is MNHEY and CDR2 is SVGAGI. The J segment lost 6 bases and the V segment lost 3 bases, leaving 9 bases of the junction unmatched. Here the CDR3 reads CASSYFGQGLREQYF. CDR3 nucleotide sequence: TGTGCCAGCAGTTATTTCGGACAGGGGCTCCGCGAGCAGTACTTC.

The rearrangement uses TRBV6-1 and TRBJ1-5, with unresolved D. The V end lost 6 bases, the J end lost 7 bases, and 16 bases lay between the germline ends. The CDR3 extends over 14 amino acids. Germline V gene lookup returns CDR1 MNHNS and CDR2 SASEGT. This chain's CDR3 is CASSVLLRGQPQHF. CDR3 nucleotides: TGTGCCAGCAGCGTTCTTTTACGAGGACAGCCCCAGCATTTT.

The chain combines TRBV29-1 with TRBJ2-1, with no clear D. CDR1 is SQVTM, CDR2 ANQGSEA, per germline. CDR3 length equals 11 residues. Trimming pared 6 bases from V and 6 bases from J, leaving 9 bases between. The CDR3 region is CSVVHINEQFF. CDR3 in DNA: TGCAGCGTAGTTCACATCAATGAGCAGTTCTTC.

The chain combines TRBV7-2 with TRBJ2-1, with D possibly TRBD2 on 5 matching bases. The CDR3 totals 15 residues. Germline lookup yields CDR1 SGHTA and CDR2 FQGNSA. Trimming pared 5 bases from V and 1 base from J, leaving 12 bases between. The chain's CDR3 is CASSQNGGSYNEQFF. CDR3 sequence (DNA): TGTGCCAGCAGCCAAAACGGAGGTTCCTACAATGAGCAGTTCTTC.

The rearrangement uses TRBV10-3 and TRBJ1-3; perhaps TRBD1 as D (5 bases). CDR1 is ENHRY, CDR2 SYGVKD, per germline. V dropped 8 bases and J dropped 1 base, with 9 bases sitting between them. There are 13 residues in the CDR3. CDR3 protein: CAIGQGSGNTIYF. The CDR3 DNA reads TGTGCCATCGGGCAGGGATCTGGAAACACCATATATTTT.

The rearrangement uses TRBV4-1 and TRBJ2-1; tentative D call: TRBD2 (7 bases). V was cut by 0 bases and J by 6 bases, with 18 bases left in between. The germline V gene encodes CDR1 MGHRA and CDR2 YSYEKL. This CDR3 comprises 17 residues. CDR3 amino acids: CASSQDLAGAEINEQFF. The CDR3 coding sequence is TGCGCCAGCAGCCAAGATCTTGCGGGGGCAGAGATCAATGAGCAGTTCTTC.

The chain couples TRBV2 to TRBJ2-1; 10 bases are a match to TRBD2. The CDR3 has 14 amino acids. The germline V gene has CDR1 SNHLY and CDR2 FYNNEI. V gave up 6 bases and J gave up 8 bases; unmatched junction bases: 7. The CDR3 nucleotides read TGTGCCAGCAGACCAAGCGGGGGGGGCGATGAGCAGTTCTTC. Amino acids: CASRPSGGGDEQFF.